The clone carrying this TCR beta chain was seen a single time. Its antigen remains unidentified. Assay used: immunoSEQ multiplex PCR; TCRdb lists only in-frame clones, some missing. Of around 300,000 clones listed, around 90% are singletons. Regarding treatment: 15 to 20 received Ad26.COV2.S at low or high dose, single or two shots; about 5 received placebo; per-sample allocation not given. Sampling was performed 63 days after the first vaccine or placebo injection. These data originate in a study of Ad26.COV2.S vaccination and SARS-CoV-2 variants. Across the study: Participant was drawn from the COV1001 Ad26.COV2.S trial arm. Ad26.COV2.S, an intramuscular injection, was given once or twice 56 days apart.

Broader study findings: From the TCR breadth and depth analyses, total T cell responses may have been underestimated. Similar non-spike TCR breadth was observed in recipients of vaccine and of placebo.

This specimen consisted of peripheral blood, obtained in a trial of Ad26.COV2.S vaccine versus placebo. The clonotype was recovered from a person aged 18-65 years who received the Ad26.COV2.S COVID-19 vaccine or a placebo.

The CDR3 DNA sequence: TGTGCCAGCAGCTTTCGGGGACAGGAGGAAAAACTGTTTTTT. Residues: CASSFRGQEEKLFF. The V call is TRBV7-2, the J call TRBJ1-4, with TRBD1 matching 8 bases. The V gene end was trimmed by 3 bases and the J gene end by 8 bases; junction bases not matched to a gene: 5. The CDR3 totals 14 residues. Germline V gene sequence: CDR1 SGHTA, CDR2 FQGNSA.